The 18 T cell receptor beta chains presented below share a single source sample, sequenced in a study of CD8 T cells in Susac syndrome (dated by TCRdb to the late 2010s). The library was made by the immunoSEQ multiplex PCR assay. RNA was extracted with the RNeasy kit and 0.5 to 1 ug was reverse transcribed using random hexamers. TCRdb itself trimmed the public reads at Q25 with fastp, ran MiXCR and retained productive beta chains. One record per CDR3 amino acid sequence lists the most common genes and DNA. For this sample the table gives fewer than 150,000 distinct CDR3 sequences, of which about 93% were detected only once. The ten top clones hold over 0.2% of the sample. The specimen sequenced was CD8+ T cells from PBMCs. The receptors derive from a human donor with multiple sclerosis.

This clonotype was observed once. The CDR3 coding sequence is TGTGCCAGCAGGCAAAGCAATCAGCCCCAGCATTTT. Protein: CASRQSNQPQHF. The chain couples TRBV12-3 or TRBV12-4 to TRBJ1-5; unclear D gene. CDR3 length: 12 residues. V was clipped by 6 bases and J by 1 base, with 4 bases between them.

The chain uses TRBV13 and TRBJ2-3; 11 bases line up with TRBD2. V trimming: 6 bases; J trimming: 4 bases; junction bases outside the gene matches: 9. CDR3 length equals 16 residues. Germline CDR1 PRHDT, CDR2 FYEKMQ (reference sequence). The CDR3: CASSFSGRARADTQYF. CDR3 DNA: TGTGCCAGCAGTTTTAGCGGGAGGGCAAGGGCAGATACGCAGTATTTT.

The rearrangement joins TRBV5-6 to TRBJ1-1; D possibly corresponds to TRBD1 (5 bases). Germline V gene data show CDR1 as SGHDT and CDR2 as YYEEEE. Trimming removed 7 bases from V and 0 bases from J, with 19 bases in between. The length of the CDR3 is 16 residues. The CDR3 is CASDTTPGSMNTEAFF. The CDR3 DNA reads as TGTGCCAGCGATACAACCCCAGGGTCTATGAACACTGAAGCTTTCTTT. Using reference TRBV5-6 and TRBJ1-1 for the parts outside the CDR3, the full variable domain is DAGVTQSPTHLIKTRGQQVTLRCSPKSGHDTVSWYQQALGQGPQFIFQYYEEEERQRGNFPDRFSGHQFPNYSSELNVNALLLGDSALYLCASDTTPGSMNTEAFFGQGTRLTVV.

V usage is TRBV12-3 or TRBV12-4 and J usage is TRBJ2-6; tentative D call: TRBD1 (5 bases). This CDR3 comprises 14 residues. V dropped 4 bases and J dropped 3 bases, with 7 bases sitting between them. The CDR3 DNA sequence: TGTGCCAGCAGTTCAGGGTTTGGGGCCAACGTCCTGACTTTC. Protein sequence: CASSSGFGANVLTF.

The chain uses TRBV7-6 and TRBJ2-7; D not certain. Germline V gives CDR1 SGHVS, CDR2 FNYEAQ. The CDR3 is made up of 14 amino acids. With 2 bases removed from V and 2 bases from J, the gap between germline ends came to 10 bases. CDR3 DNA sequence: TGTGCCAGCAGCTTAAGCTCCCTAGCCTACGAGCAGTACTTC. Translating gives CASSLSSLAYEQYF.

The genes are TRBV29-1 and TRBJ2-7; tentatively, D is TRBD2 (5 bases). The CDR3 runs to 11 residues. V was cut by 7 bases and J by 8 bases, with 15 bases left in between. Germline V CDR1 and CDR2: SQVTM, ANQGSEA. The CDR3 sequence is CSARLPQQQYF. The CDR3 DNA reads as TGCAGCGCTCGACTACCCCAGCAGCAGTACTTC.

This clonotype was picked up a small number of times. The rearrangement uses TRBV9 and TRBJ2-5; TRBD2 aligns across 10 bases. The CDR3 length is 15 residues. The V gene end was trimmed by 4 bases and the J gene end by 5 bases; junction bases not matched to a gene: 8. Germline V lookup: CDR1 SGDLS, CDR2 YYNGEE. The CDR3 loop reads CASSMLAGVLETQYF. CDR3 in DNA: TGTGCCAGCAGCATGCTAGCGGGAGTATTGGAGACCCAGTACTTC.

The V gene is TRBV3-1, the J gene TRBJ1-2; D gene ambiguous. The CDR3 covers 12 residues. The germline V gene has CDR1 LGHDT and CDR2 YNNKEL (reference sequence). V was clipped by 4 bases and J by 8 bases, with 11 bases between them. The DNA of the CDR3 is TGTGCCAGCAGCCGATGGATGGTAGGCTACACCTTC. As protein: CASSRWMVGYTF.

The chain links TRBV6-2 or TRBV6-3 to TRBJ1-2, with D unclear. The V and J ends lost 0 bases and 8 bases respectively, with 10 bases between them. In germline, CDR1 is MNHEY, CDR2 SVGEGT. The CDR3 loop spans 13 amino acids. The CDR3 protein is CASSYSSAVGYTF. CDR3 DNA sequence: TGTGCCAGCAGTTACTCGTCCGCTGTCGGCTACACCTTC.

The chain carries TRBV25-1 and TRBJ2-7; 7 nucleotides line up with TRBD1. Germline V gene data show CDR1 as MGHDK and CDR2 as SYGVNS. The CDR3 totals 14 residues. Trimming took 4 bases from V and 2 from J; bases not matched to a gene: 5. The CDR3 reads CASSVRTGTYEQYF. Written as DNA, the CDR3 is TGTGCCAGCAGTGTACGGACAGGTACCTACGAGCAGTACTTC.

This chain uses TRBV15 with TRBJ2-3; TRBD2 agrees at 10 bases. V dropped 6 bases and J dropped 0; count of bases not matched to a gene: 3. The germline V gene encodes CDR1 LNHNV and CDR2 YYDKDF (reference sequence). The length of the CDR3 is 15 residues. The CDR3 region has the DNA TGTGCCACCAGTTCACTAGCGGGGAGCACAGATACGCAGTATTTT. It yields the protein CATSSLAGSTDTQYF.

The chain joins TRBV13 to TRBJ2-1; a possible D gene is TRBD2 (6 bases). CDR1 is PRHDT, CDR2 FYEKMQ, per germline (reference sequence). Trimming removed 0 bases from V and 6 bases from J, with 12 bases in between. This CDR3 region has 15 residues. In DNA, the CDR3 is TGTGCCAGCAGCTTAGGGGGGGACTTGAGCAATGAGCAGTTCTTC. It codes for CASSLGGDLSNEQFF.

This CDR3 reads CASSQESASGDEQYF. The CDR3 region has the DNA TGTGCCAGCAGCCAAGAAAGTGCTAGCGGAGACGAGCAGTACTTC. The chain carries TRBV4-2 and TRBJ2-7; 7 bases fit TRBD2. This CDR3 comprises 15 residues. Germline values: CDR1 LGHNA, CDR2 YNFKEQ. V lost 0 bases to trimming and J lost 5 bases; unmatched junction nucleotides: 7.

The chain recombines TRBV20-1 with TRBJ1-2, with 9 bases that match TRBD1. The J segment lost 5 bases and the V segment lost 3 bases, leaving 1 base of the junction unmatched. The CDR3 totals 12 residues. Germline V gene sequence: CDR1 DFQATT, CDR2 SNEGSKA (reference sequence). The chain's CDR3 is CSARTGGYGYTF. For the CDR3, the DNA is TGCAGTGCTAGGACAGGGGGTTATGGCTACACCTTC.

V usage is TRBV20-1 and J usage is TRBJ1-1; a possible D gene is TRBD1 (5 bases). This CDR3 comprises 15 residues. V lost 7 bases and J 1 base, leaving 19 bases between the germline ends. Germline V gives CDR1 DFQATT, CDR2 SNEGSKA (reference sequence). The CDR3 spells CSGDSPGKGNTEAFF. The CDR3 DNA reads TGCAGTGGGGATTCTCCAGGGAAGGGGAACACTGAAGCTTTCTTT.

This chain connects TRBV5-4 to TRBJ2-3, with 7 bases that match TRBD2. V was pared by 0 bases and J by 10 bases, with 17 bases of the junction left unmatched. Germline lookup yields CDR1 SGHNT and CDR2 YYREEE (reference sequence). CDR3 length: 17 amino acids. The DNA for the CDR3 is TGTGCCAGCAGCTTGGCGGGAGCGGGATGGGGCCGGGGTTCGCAGTATTTT. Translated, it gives CASSLAGAGWGRGSQYF.

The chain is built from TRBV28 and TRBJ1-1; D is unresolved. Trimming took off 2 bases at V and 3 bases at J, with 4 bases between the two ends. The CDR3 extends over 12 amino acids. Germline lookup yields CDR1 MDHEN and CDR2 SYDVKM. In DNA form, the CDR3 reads TGTGCCAGCAGTTTACCAGACACTGAAGCTTTCTTT. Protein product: CASSLPDTEAFF.

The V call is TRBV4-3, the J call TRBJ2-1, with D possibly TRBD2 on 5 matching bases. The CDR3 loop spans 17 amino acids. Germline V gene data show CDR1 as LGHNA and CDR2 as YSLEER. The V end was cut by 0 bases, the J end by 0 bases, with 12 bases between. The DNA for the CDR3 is TGCGCCAGCAGCCAAGACGGGGAGACAACCTCCTACAATGAGCAGTTCTTC. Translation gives CASSQDGETTSYNEQFF.